These 28 T cell receptor beta chains were sequenced from one sample in a study of CD8 T cells in Susac syndrome. Reverse transcription of about 0.5 to 1 ug RNA used random hexamers. Each CDR3 protein is one row after TCRdb ran MiXCR on the immunoSEQ multiplex PCR reads. Altogether some 150,000 distinct CDR3 sequences are present, nearly 95% being singletons, with the ten largest covering 0.27%. What was sequenced was CD8+ T cells from PBMCs. All receptors derive from a human donor in good health.

This clonotype showed up just once. This chain uses TRBV27 with TRBJ1-5; D is perhaps TRBD1 (6 bases). Germline-derived CDR1 and CDR2 are MNHEY and SMNVEV (reference sequence). The CDR3 contains 14 residues. V shed 4 bases and J shed 3 bases, with 10 bases lying between them. The CDR3 loop is CASSYQGTNQPQHF. CDR3 DNA: TGTGCCAGCAGTTACCAGGGGACCAATCAGCCCCAGCATTTT.

This sequence joins TRBV4-3 and TRBJ2-3; D is unclear. The length of the CDR3 is 16 residues. Trimming took 0 bases from V and 0 from J, leaving 10 bases between them. Germline CDR1 reads LGHNA; CDR2 reads YSLEER. The CDR3 here is CASSQESRSSTDTQYF. The CDR3 DNA reads as TGCGCCAGCAGCCAAGAATCGCGGTCTAGCACAGATACGCAGTATTTT.

The chain has TRBV7-3 and TRBJ2-2; a possible D gene is TRBD1 (5 bases). V was cut by 2 bases and J by 6 bases, with 13 bases left in between. CDR3 length: 15 residues. CDR1 and CDR2 from the germline V gene are SGHTA and FQGTGA. The CDR3 nucleotides are TGTGCCAGCAGCTTAGATAGAAGGGGTTCCGGGGAGCTGTTTTTT. Protein: CASSLDRRGSGELFF.

The V and J genes are TRBV27 and TRBJ1-1; 10 nucleotides match TRBD1. Germline values: CDR1 MNHEY, CDR2 SMNVEV (reference sequence). CDR3 length: 14 amino acids. Trimming cost V 8 bases and J 5 bases; bases outside gene matches: 8. The CDR3 region has the DNA TGTGCCAGCGGTACGACAGGGGGCTGGACTGAAGCTTTCTTT. Its protein is CASGTTGGWTEAFF.

This sequence joins TRBV2 and TRBJ2-1; D is unclear. The CDR3 has 12 amino acids. V lost 6 bases and J 5 bases, leaving 8 bases between the germline ends. Germline assignment: CDR1 SNHLY and CDR2 FYNNEI. This chain's CDR3 is CASSQANNEQFF. As DNA, the CDR3 is TGTGCCAGCAGCCAGGCAAACAATGAGCAGTTCTTC. Together with reference TRBV2 and TRBJ2-1, the CDR3 gives the full variable domain: EPEVTQTPSHQVTQMGQEVILRCVPISNHLYFYWYRQILGQKVEFLVSFYNNEISEKSEIFDDQFSVERPDGSNFTLKIRSTKLEDSAMYFCASSQANNEQFFGPGTRLTVL.

The genes are TRBV2 and TRBJ2-1; D remains ambiguous. V lost 8 bases to trimming and J lost 14 bases, with 7 bases between them. The CDR3 has 8 amino acids. Germline V gives CDR1 SNHLY, CDR2 FYNNEI. CDR3 residues: CASGPEFF. Written as DNA, the CDR3 is TGTGCCAGCGGACCGGAGTTCTTC.

The chain carries TRBV20-1 and TRBJ2-3, with 7 bases aligning to TRBD2. Germline V lookup: CDR1 DFQATT, CDR2 SNEGSKA (reference sequence). This CDR3 has 15 amino acids. After removal of 0 bases from V and 1 base from J, the junction contained 4 bases not matched to a gene. The CDR3 DNA reads TGCAGTGCTAGAGATGAAACTAGCGGCACAGATACGCAGTATTTT. Amino acids: CSARDETSGTDTQYF.

J is TRBJ2-7 and V is TRBV27, with D maybe TRBD1 (6 bases). The CDR3 runs 15 residues. With 0 bases removed from V and 4 bases from J, the gap between germline ends came to 13 bases. In germline, CDR1 is MNHEY, CDR2 SMNVEV (reference sequence). CDR3 amino acids: CASSLSSGVDYEQYF. CDR3 bases: TGTGCCAGCAGTTTATCGTCAGGGGTCGATTACGAGCAGTACTTC.

The chain employs TRBV27 and TRBJ2-3; D might be TRBD1 (5 bases). The germline V and J ends were trimmed by 8 bases and 7 bases, with 10 bases remaining between them. The CDR3 length is 11 residues. Germline CDR1 MNHEY, CDR2 SMNVEV (reference sequence). CDR3 protein: CASGTGYTQYF. CDR3 in DNA: TGTGCCAGCGGCACAGGTTATACGCAGTATTTT.

The V call is TRBV20-1, the J call TRBJ2-5; the match to TRBD2 covers 9 bases. The J segment lost 7 bases and the V segment lost 7 bases, leaving 13 bases of the junction unmatched. This CDR3 has 14 amino acids. Germline V gene lookup returns CDR1 DFQATT and CDR2 SNEGSKA (reference sequence). The CDR3 DNA sequence: TGCAGTGGCTGGGGGGGACTAGCCGGCGTGACCCAGTACTTC. It yields the protein CSGWGGLAGVTQYF.

This rearrangement joins TRBV9 to TRBJ2-1, with 9 nucleotides matching TRBD2. Trimming removed 3 bases from V and 1 base from J; junction bases left unmatched: 2. There are 15 residues in the CDR3. CDR1 and CDR2 from the germline V gene are SGDLS and YYNGEE. The CDR3 is CASSDSGSSYNEQFF. The CDR3 DNA is TGTGCCAGCAGCGATAGCGGGAGTTCCTACAATGAGCAGTTCTTC.

The rearrangement links TRBV9 to TRBJ1-1, with a possible D match to TRBD1 (5 bases). Trimming left V 0 bases short and J 7 bases short, with 10 bases between. This CDR3 contains 13 residues. The germline CDR1 and CDR2 sequences are SGDLS and YYNGEE. CDR3 amino acids: CASSVGGGSEAFF. CDR3 nucleotide sequence: TGTGCCAGCAGCGTAGGGGGCGGGAGTGAAGCTTTCTTT.

V is TRBV24-1 and J is TRBJ2-3; D is ambiguous. V shed 3 bases and J shed 4 bases, with 13 bases lying between them. The germline V gene encodes CDR1 KGHDR and CDR2 SFDVKD. The CDR3 has 15 residues. The chain's CDR3 is CATSDVDARADTQYF. The CDR3 DNA follows: TGTGCCACCAGTGATGTGGACGCCCGGGCAGATACGCAGTATTTT.

V usage is TRBV7-9 and J usage is TRBJ2-7; D unresolved. The CDR3 consists of 13 residues. In germline, CDR1 is SEHNR, CDR2 FQNEAQ (reference sequence). V lost 5 bases, J lost 2 bases, and 10 bases lay in between. The CDR3 loop reads CASSPPAAYEQYF. CDR3 nucleotides: TGTGCCAGCAGCCCCCCCGCCGCCTACGAGCAGTACTTC.

This chain uses TRBV24-1 with TRBJ2-1; no firm D call. This CDR3 is 15 amino acids long. V shed 0 bases and J shed 9 bases, with 14 bases lying between them. In germline, CDR1 is KGHDR, CDR2 SFDVKD. This CDR3 reads CATSDLEGISPEQFF. CDR3 coding DNA: TGTGCCACCAGTGATTTGGAAGGAATCTCTCCTGAGCAGTTCTTC.

This clonotype was recorded once. The J gene is TRBJ2-7, the V gene TRBV29-1; D not certain. V shed 6 bases and J shed 6 bases, with 15 bases lying between them. The CDR3 is made up of 12 amino acids. CDR1 and CDR2 from the germline V gene are SQVTM and ANQGSEA. The CDR3 sequence is CSVVRPAGEQYF. The CDR3 DNA reads TGCAGCGTGGTTAGGCCGGCCGGCGAGCAGTACTTC.

This clonotype has only one observation. The J gene is TRBJ2-7, the V gene TRBV23-1, with 7 nucleotides matching TRBD1. TRBV23-1 carries the ORF label, with uncertain function. This CDR3 spans 17 amino acids. The ends lost 2 bases at V and 0 bases at J; junction bases unmatched: 10. In DNA form, the CDR3 reads TGCGCCAGCAGTCAACGACCTCGGGACAGTCGCTCCTACGAGCAGTACTTC. Protein sequence: CASSQRPRDSRSYEQYF.

The chain links TRBV29-1 to TRBJ2-2; 7 nucleotides line up with TRBD2. The CDR3 is 12 residues long. Trimming removed 4 bases from V and 7 bases from J; junction bases left unmatched: 3. Per the germline V gene, CDR1 is SQVTM and CDR2 is ANQGSEA. The CDR3 nucleotides read TGCAGCGTTGTGGGACTACGCGGGGAGCTGTTTTTT. Encoded protein: CSVVGLRGELFF.

The V and J genes are TRBV7-9 and TRBJ2-5; weak D call: TRBD1 (5 bases). The CDR3 contains 15 residues. With 6 bases removed from V and 1 base from J, the gap between germline ends came to 15 bases. Germline-derived CDR1 and CDR2 are SEHNR and FQNEAQ (reference sequence). Here the CDR3 reads CASRSFRQLQETQYF. In DNA form, the CDR3 reads TGTGCCAGCAGATCTTTCCGACAGCTCCAAGAGACCCAGTACTTC.

This clonotype was seen a single time. The chain joins TRBV30 to TRBJ1-2; tentatively, D is TRBD1 (6 bases). This CDR3 region has 13 residues. The ends were cut back, 2 bases at V and 7 bases at J, with 14 bases in the middle. Germline V gene lookup returns CDR1 GTSNPN and CDR2 SVGIG (reference sequence). The CDR3: CAWSPGAAGGYTF. Here the CDR3 DNA reads TGTGCCTGGAGTCCAGGGGCGGCGGGTGGCTACACCTTC.

This clonotype has only one observation. The rearrangement joins TRBV5-4 to TRBJ2-1, with D perhaps TRBD2 (6 bases). The V end lost 0 bases, the J end lost 7 bases, and 23 bases lay between the germline ends. CDR1 and CDR2 (germline): SGHNT, YYREEE (reference sequence). The CDR3 has 18 residues. The CDR3 sequence is CASSLAVWGTGVGNEQFF. The CDR3 DNA sequence: TGTGCCAGCAGCTTGGCGGTGTGGGGAACGGGAGTTGGGAATGAGCAGTTCTTC.

A single count supports this clonotype. This chain joins TRBV10-2 and TRBJ1-1; D is unclear. Per the germline V gene, CDR1 is WSHSY and CDR2 is SAAADI. The germline V and J ends were trimmed by 4 bases and 7 bases, with 13 bases remaining between them. The CDR3 has 13 amino acids. The CDR3 nucleotides read TGCGCCAGCAGTGTTTCTGGGGTCATTGAAGCTTTCTTT. This sequence encodes CASSVSGVIEAFF.

This clonotype was seen only once. The chain has TRBV6-1 and TRBJ2-7; a possible D gene is TRBD1 (6 bases). V dropped 5 bases and J dropped 3 bases, with 29 bases sitting between them. This CDR3 region has 19 residues. Germline loops: CDR1 MNHNS, CDR2 SASEGT. The CDR3, as DNA: TGTGCCAGCAGTCCGCTGGGACACGGGATATCTAGGGTCTTCTACGAGCAGTACTTC. Protein: CASSPLGHGISRVFYEQYF.

The J gene is TRBJ2-3, the V gene TRBV7-9; D ambiguous. The V end lost 1 base, the J end lost 1 base, and 9 bases lay between the germline ends. Germline CDR1 and CDR2: SEHNR and FQNEAQ (reference sequence). This CDR3 region has 15 residues. CDR3 region: CASSLEPIGTDTQYF. CDR3 sequence (DNA): TGTGCCAGCAGCTTAGAACCAATTGGCACAGATACGCAGTATTTT.

This chain links TRBV6-5 with TRBJ2-7; weak D call: TRBD2 (5 bases). There are 14 residues in the CDR3. CDR1 is MNHEY, CDR2 SVGAGI, per germline. V was pared by 2 bases and J by 4 bases, with 12 bases between. The CDR3 here is CASSYPGNPYEQYF. The CDR3 bases are TGTGCCAGCAGTTACCCGGGAAATCCGTACGAGCAGTACTTC.

Only one count was recorded for this clonotype. CDR3 DNA: TGCAGTGCTAGACGTCTGGCGAACACCGGGGAGCTGTTTTTT. Translation gives CSARRLANTGELFF. V gene TRBV20-1 combines with J gene TRBJ2-2; the D is unclear. This CDR3 spans 14 amino acids. Trimming shortened V by 2 bases and J by 0 bases, and 7 bases separated the two germline ends. Germline V gene sequence: CDR1 DFQATT, CDR2 SNEGSKA (reference sequence).

The rearrangement links TRBV29-1 to TRBJ2-7; 7 positions agree with TRBD1. V lost 6 bases and J lost 3; bases outside the gene matches: 11. The length of the CDR3 is 14 residues. Germline CDR1 is SQVTM and CDR2 is ANQGSEA. The CDR3 DNA follows: TGCAGCGTCATGGGGTCAGGGGGTATCTACGAGCAGTACTTC. Residues: CSVMGSGGIYEQYF.

CDR3 protein: CAWSVRGSRYNEQFF. The DNA of the CDR3 is TGTGCCTGGAGTGTACGTGGGAGTAGGTACAATGAGCAGTTCTTC. The V gene is TRBV30, the J gene TRBJ2-1; TRBD2 might be the D (5 bases). The CDR3 runs 15 residues. CDR1 and CDR2 (germline): GTSNPN, SVGIG (reference sequence). The germline V and J ends were trimmed by 0 bases and 4 bases, with 13 bases remaining between them.